The next 25 T cell receptor beta chains were all read from a single sample in a study of T cells in localized non-small cell lung cancer. Here immunoSEQ multiplex PCR was the method, and the copy in TCRdb shows in-frame clones only, minus some. The sample shows 13,000 or so clones, 25% to 30% of them seen only once. Sequencing was performed on lung tumor tissue, taken before any cancer treatment. These receptors were collected from an older female donor with stage I lung adenocarcinoma.

This clone was seen a handful of times. The chain combines TRBV6-8 with TRBJ1-2; 7 nucleotides line up with TRBD1. After removal of 6 bases from V and 8 bases from J, the junction contained 12 bases not matched to a gene. Germline CDR1 reads MNHGY; CDR2 reads SAAAGT. The CDR3 contains 14 residues. The CDR3 protein is CASSRPDREDGYTF. In nucleotides, the CDR3 is TGTGCCAGCAGCCGACCCGACAGGGAGGACGGCTACACCTTC.

A few counts support this clone. The V and J genes are TRBV11-3 and TRBJ1-1; D gene unclear. Deletions cut 2 bases from V and 1 base from J, with 11 bases between. Germline assignment: CDR1 SGHNT and CDR2 YENEEA. This CDR3 is 15 amino acids long. The CDR3 here is CASSLMSRGNTEAFF. The CDR3 DNA reads as TGTGCCAGCAGCTTAATGAGTAGAGGGAACACTGAAGCTTTCTTT.

This chain uses TRBV29-1 with TRBJ1-3; D may be TRBD1 (6 bases). The CDR3 is 14 residues long. Germline loops: CDR1 SQVTM, CDR2 ANQGSEA. Trimming pared 8 bases from V and 1 base from J, leaving 15 bases between. CDR3 residues: CSISTGSSGNTIYF. CDR3 DNA sequence: TGCAGCATCTCAACAGGGTCGTCTGGAAACACCATATATTTT.

This clone was recorded a few times. The chain uses TRBV6-8 and TRBJ2-7; D is perhaps TRBD1 or TRBD2 (5 bases each). Germline V gene sequence: CDR1 MNHGY, CDR2 SAAAGT. V was trimmed by 10 bases and J by 2 bases, leaving 15 bases between them. This CDR3 contains 13 residues. The chain's CDR3 is CAITRDPAYEQYF. CDR3 sequence (DNA): TGTGCCATCACCAGGGACCCCGCCTACGAGCAGTACTTC.

This clone has a handful of counts. This chain joins TRBV9 and TRBJ2-3; the D is unclear. CDR3 length equals 12 residues. Looked up from germline, CDR1 is SGDLS and CDR2 is YYNGEE. V was clipped by 3 bases and J by 5 bases, with 7 bases between them. The DNA of the CDR3 is TGTGCCAGCAGCGAGAGAAGAGATACGCAGTATTTT. Its protein product is CASSERRDTQYF.

This clone showed up just a few times. The chain has TRBV4-1 and TRBJ1-2, with a possible D match to TRBD1 (6 bases). Trimming shortened V by 1 base and J by 4 bases, and 10 bases separated the two germline ends. CDR3 length equals 14 residues. From germline, CDR1 is MGHRA and CDR2 YSYEKL. The CDR3 DNA sequence: TGCGCCAGCAGCCAAGGAGGGGGTGCCTATGGCTACACCTTC. This encodes CASSQGGGAYGYTF.

The table lists this clone with many counts. The rearrangement joins TRBV6-8 to TRBJ1-1, with 8 bases lining up with TRBD1. The CDR3 extends over 13 amino acids. V shed 6 bases, J shed 5 bases, and the junction held 5 bases outside the gene matches. In germline, CDR1 is MNHGY, CDR2 SAAAGT. The CDR3 protein is CASRTRQGTEAFF. The DNA of the CDR3 is TGTGCCAGCAGGACCAGACAGGGGACTGAAGCTTTCTTT.

This chain connects TRBV6-8 to TRBJ2-7; TRBD1 might be the D (6 bases). Germline V gene lookup returns CDR1 MNHGY and CDR2 SAAAGT. This CDR3 is 13 amino acids long. V was clipped by 8 bases and J by 1 base, with 12 bases between them. This chain's CDR3 is CASGETGSYEQYF. The CDR3 DNA reads as TGTGCCAGCGGCGAGACAGGATCCTACGAGCAGTACTTC.

The CDR3 is CASSIGTSGGSYNEQFF. The DNA of the CDR3 is TGTGCCAGTAGTATAGGGACTAGCGGGGGCTCCTACAATGAGCAGTTCTTC. The chain couples TRBV19 to TRBJ2-1, with 13 bases aligning to TRBD2. The V gene's germline CDR1 is LNHDA and CDR2 SQIVND (reference sequence). There are 17 residues in the CDR3. V trimming: 1 base; J trimming: 0 bases; junction bases outside the gene matches: 0.

This clone has a handful of counts. The V and J genes are TRBV30 and TRBJ2-7, with TRBD2 matching 14 bases. V gave up 5 bases and J gave up 9 bases; unmatched junction bases: 9. CDR1 is GTSNPN, CDR2 SVGIG, per germline (reference sequence). The CDR3 has 14 amino acids. DNA of the CDR3: TGTGCCTGGGGGACTAGCGGGGGAAGTCTCTCGCAGTACTTC. Translation: CAWGTSGGSLSQYF.

This clone is judged medium-sized (0.01 to 0.1%). The chain is built from TRBV11-3 and TRBJ2-7, with 9 bases that match TRBD1. Germline loops: CDR1 SGHNT, CDR2 YENEEA. This CDR3 spans 14 amino acids. With V trimmed by 6 bases and J by 5 bases, 8 bases remained unmatched. The CDR3 is CASSGDRVLHEQYF. CDR3 DNA sequence: TGTGCCAGCAGTGGGGACAGGGTACTCCACGAGCAGTACTTC.

The J gene is TRBJ2-3, the V gene TRBV11-3, with D possibly TRBD2 on 6 matching bases. Looked up from germline, CDR1 is SGHNT and CDR2 is YENEEA. The CDR3 sequence is 16 residues long. V gave up 5 bases and J gave up 0 bases, with 15 bases separating them. CDR3 loop: CASSPRTTGSTDTQYF. CDR3 bases: TGTGCCAGCAGCCCCCGGACTACCGGAAGCACAGATACGCAGTATTTT.

This clone was observed a handful of times. The rearrangement uses TRBV11-3 and TRBJ1-1, with 7 positions matching TRBD1. The CDR3 contains 15 residues. The germline gives CDR1 SGHNT, CDR2 YENEEA. Losses at the gene ends were 1 base for V and 10 bases for J; bases not matched to a gene: 12. CDR3 loop: CASSLGGGGLFGAFF. The CDR3, as DNA: TGTGCCAGCAGCTTAGGGGGAGGGGGCCTATTTGGAGCTTTCTTT.

This clone has a handful of counts. DNA for the CDR3: TGTGCCAGCAGCGCCCTGGCGGGGGTAGGCGAGCAGTACTTC. Its translation is CASSALAGVGEQYF. V usage is TRBV9 and J usage is TRBJ2-7, with 7 bases identical to TRBD2. V trimming: 3 bases; J trimming: 6 bases; junction bases outside the gene matches: 9. The CDR3 spans 14 residues. Looked up from germline, CDR1 is SGDLS and CDR2 is YYNGEE. Full variable domain (missing parts from reference TRBV9 and TRBJ2-7): DSGVTQTPKHLITATGQRVTLRCSPRSGDLSVYWYQQSLDQGLQFLIQYYNGEERAKGNILERFSAQQFPDLHSELNLSSLELGDSALYFCASSALAGVGEQYFGPGTRLTVT.

This clone turned up a few times. This chain joins TRBV11-3 and TRBJ2-7, with no clear D. CDR1 SGHNT and CDR2 YENEEA come from the germline V gene. The CDR3 extends over 15 amino acids. Between the trimmed V and J ends, which lost 0 bases and 3 bases, there was a span of 12 bases. CDR3 in DNA: TGTGCCAGCAGCTTAGAATCGGACCGCGTCTACGAGCAGTACTTC. Translating it yields CASSLESDRVYEQYF. Variable domain in full (rest from reference TRBV11-3 and TRBJ2-7): EAGVVQSPRYKIIEKKQPVAFWCNPISGHNTLYWYLQNLGQGPELLIRYENEEAVDDSQLPKDRFSAERLKGVDSTLKIQPAELGDSAVYLCASSLESDRVYEQYFGPGTRLTVT.

This clone was seen more than once but under ten times. The chain has TRBV6-8 and TRBJ1-2; D unresolved. The ends were cut back, 2 bases at V and 8 bases at J, with 9 bases in the middle. Looked up from germline, CDR1 is MNHGY and CDR2 is SAAAGT. CDR3 size: 12 residues. CDR3 nucleotide sequence: TGTGCCAGCAGTTACCAAGGCCGCGGCTACACCTTC. This encodes CASSYQGRGYTF.

This clone turned up a few times. The gene calls are TRBV7-1 and TRBJ2-5; weak D call: TRBD2 (6 bases). TRBV7-1 is assigned to the ORF class and has an uncertain function. CDR3 length equals 13 residues. The V end was cut by 5 bases, the J end by 5 bases, with 12 bases between. CDR3 residues: CASSPGGGETQYF. DNA of the CDR3: TGTGCCAGCAGCCCCGGGGGTGGCGAGACCCAGTACTTC.

This clone was seen a few times. The chain is built from TRBV9 and TRBJ1-1, with D possibly TRBD1 on 6 matching bases. Trimming pared 4 bases from V and 0 bases from J, leaving 7 bases between. The CDR3 has 13 amino acids. Germline V lookup: CDR1 SGDLS, CDR2 YYNGEE. CDR3 sequence reads: CASSQGMNTEAFF. The DNA for the CDR3 is TGTGCCAGCAGCCAGGGGATGAACACTGAAGCTTTCTTT.

This clone appeared many times. The CDR3 region is CASSPGTPTYNEQFF. In nucleotides, the CDR3 is TGTGCCAGCAGCCCCGGGACACCGACTTACAATGAGCAGTTCTTC. This chain joins TRBV11-3 and TRBJ2-1; tentatively, D is TRBD1 (6 bases). V was clipped by 5 bases and J by 4 bases, with 15 bases between them. Germline CDR1 SGHNT, CDR2 YENEEA. This CDR3 spans 15 amino acids.

This clone has ten or more counts. The rearrangement uses TRBV9 and TRBJ1-2, with unresolved D. The V gene's germline CDR1 is SGDLS and CDR2 YYNGEE. CDR3 length: 13 residues. With 7 bases removed from V and 0 bases from J, the gap between germline ends came to 10 bases. CDR3 DNA: TGTGCCAGCGGTCGGTCTTCTAACTATGGCTACACCTTC. This codes for CASGRSSNYGYTF.

The J gene is TRBJ2-5, the V gene TRBV4-1, with D uncertain. This CDR3 comprises 15 residues. Germline CDR1 MGHRA, CDR2 YSYEKL. V lost 1 base, J lost 5 bases, and 14 bases lay in between. The CDR3 region is CASSQGGPGLETQYF. The CDR3 DNA sequence: TGCGCCAGCAGCCAAGGAGGTCCAGGTCTGGAGACCCAGTACTTC.

This clone was counted at least ten times. The V call is TRBV11-3, the J call TRBJ1-1, with D unresolved. V lost 5 bases to trimming and J lost 0 bases, with 16 bases between them. CDR1 SGHNT and CDR2 YENEEA come from the germline V gene. The CDR3 runs 16 residues. The chain's CDR3 is CASSRPGPGMNTEAFF. CDR3 sequence (DNA): TGTGCCAGCAGCAGGCCAGGTCCGGGCATGAACACTGAAGCTTTCTTT.

This chain uses TRBV4-1 with TRBJ1-3, with 8 bases matching TRBD1. CDR1 MGHRA and CDR2 YSYEKL come from the germline V gene. The CDR3 runs to 17 residues. V was pared by 4 bases and J by 3 bases, with 11 bases of the junction left unmatched. This chain's CDR3 is CASSPGTGLGFGNTIYF. The CDR3 DNA is TGCGCCAGCAGCCCCGGGACAGGTCTCGGCTTTGGAAACACCATATATTTT.

This chain uses TRBV11-3 with TRBJ1-4, with D perhaps matching TRBD1 (5 bases). V gave up 6 bases and J gave up 5 bases, with 16 bases separating them. The CDR3 totals 15 residues. Per the germline V gene, CDR1 is SGHNT and CDR2 is YENEEA. The CDR3 sequence: CASRGVDTGNEKLFF. DNA of the CDR3: TGTGCCAGCAGAGGGGTGGACACGGGGAATGAAAAACTGTTTTTT.

The table lists this clone with many counts. The genes are TRBV11-3 and TRBJ2-5; 8 nucleotides agree with TRBD2. There are 14 residues in the CDR3. Germline CDR1 and CDR2: SGHNT and YENEEA. The junction had 2 bases not matched to a gene; V was cut back by 3 bases and J by 2 bases. The CDR3 region has the DNA TGTGCCAGCAGCTTTAGCGGGGTACAAGAGACCCAGTACTTC. Translating gives CASSFSGVQETQYF.